The clone carrying this T cell receptor (beta chain) occurred a few times. Its matching antigen is unknown. This record comes from a study of blood T cells in healthy people across ages. Each donor was a healthy Caucasian individual from Russia, aged roughly 6 to 100. PCR was performed a second time for roughly 7 to 12 cycles using a sample-barcoded 5' primer and a J-beta primer mix. One entry per CDR3 protein, called by TCRdb with MiXCR from the 5' RACE reads. In the table there are fewer than 2 million distinct CDR3 sequences, approximately 40% of which are singletons. Overall study results and limits: Per million T cells, the diversity of TCR beta decreased roughly linearly as age advanced.

V gave up 2 bases and J gave up 2 bases, with 11 bases separating them. CDR3 length equals 15 residues. Looked up from germline, CDR1 is MNHNY and CDR2 is SVGAGI (reference sequence). This rearrangement joins TRBV6-6 to TRBJ2-3; D may be TRBD1 (6 bases). The source is a human donor in good health. What was sequenced was blood. The chain's CDR3 is CASSYGQINTDTQYF. The CDR3 coding sequence is TGTGCCAGCAGTTACGGACAGATAAACACAGATACGCAGTATTTT.